Below are 15 T cell receptor beta chains sequenced from a single sample in a study of T cell responses to AZD1222 COVID-19 vaccine. Assay: immunoSEQ multiplex PCR; the TCRdb copy retains only in-frame clones and omits some. In the table there are approximately 110,000 clones, roughly 87% of which are singletons. The sequenced sample was peripheral blood, obtained on day 0 of AZD1222 vaccination. Receptors were obtained from an adult in good health.

The chain uses TRBV4-1 and TRBJ1-2, with D uncertain. Germline CDR1 MGHRA, CDR2 YSYEKL. The CDR3 is made up of 15 amino acids. The V end was cut by 4 bases, the J end by 0 bases, with 12 bases between. CDR3 protein: CASSPRAQTNYGYTF. The CDR3 region has the DNA TGCGCCAGCAGCCCGAGGGCACAAACTAACTATGGCTACACCTTC.

The rearrangement uses TRBV6-5 and TRBJ2-3; D is perhaps TRBD2 (7 bases). The CDR3 has 15 amino acids. Trimming removed 3 bases at V and 1 base at J, with 11 bases between. Germline CDR1 is MNHEY and CDR2 is SVGAGI. This CDR3 reads CASSYWRGRTDTQYF. The CDR3 bases are TGTGCCAGCAGTTATTGGCGGGGGCGCACAGATACGCAGTATTTT.

V usage is TRBV11-3 and J usage is TRBJ2-5, with D perhaps being TRBD1 or TRBD2 (7 bases each). V lost 0 bases and J lost 7, with 15 bases in between. Germline loops: CDR1 SGHNT, CDR2 YENEEA. This CDR3 has 15 amino acids. The CDR3 loop is CASSLDQGGGRTQYF. The CDR3 nucleotides are TGTGCCAGCAGCTTAGATCAGGGAGGGGGCCGGACCCAGTACTTC.

The rearrangement links TRBV5-8 to TRBJ2-3; TRBD1 matches 10 bases. V trimming: 4 bases; J trimming: 10 bases; junction bases outside the gene matches: 12. Per the germline V gene, CDR1 is SGHTS and CDR2 is YDEGEE. CDR3 length: 15 amino acids. The DNA of the CDR3 is TGTGCCAGCAGCCTATGGGACAGGGGATTCGTAGCGCAGTATTTT. This codes for CASSLWDRGFVAQYF.

This rearrangement joins TRBV19 to TRBJ1-2, with 8 bases aligning to TRBD1. The CDR3 totals 12 residues. In germline, CDR1 is LNHDA, CDR2 SQIVND (reference sequence). The V and J ends lost 5 bases and 7 bases, in that order; junction bases with no gene match: 3. CDR3 in amino acids: CASSRTGSGYTF. In DNA form, the CDR3 reads TGTGCCAGTAGTCGGACAGGGAGTGGCTACACCTTC.

V gene TRBV6-5 combines with J gene TRBJ2-1, with TRBD2 as a possible D gene (6 bases). CDR3 length: 14 residues. Trimming pared 5 bases from V and 3 bases from J, leaving 11 bases between. The germline V gene encodes CDR1 MNHEY and CDR2 SVGAGI. DNA for the CDR3: TGTGCCAGCAGTAGGGACTTCAACTACAATGAGCAGTTCTTC. This gives the protein CASSRDFNYNEQFF.

In its sample, this clone was seen once. This chain links TRBV5-1 with TRBJ1-2; maybe TRBD1 (6 bases). In germline, CDR1 is SGHRS, CDR2 YFSETQ. This CDR3 region has 14 residues. Trimming left V 3 bases short and J 7 bases short, with 16 bases between. The DNA of the CDR3 is TGCGCCAGCAGCTCCATAATGGGGGGCGGTGGCTACACCTTC. Residues: CASSSIMGGGGYTF.

This chain joins TRBV12-5 and TRBJ1-5; TRBD1 agrees at 9 bases. V was clipped by 6 bases and J by 1 base; unmatched bases: 4. This CDR3 comprises 15 residues. CDR1 is LGHNT, CDR2 FRNRAP, per germline. The DNA for the CDR3 is TGTGCTAGTGGCCCGGGACAGGGAAGCAATCAGCCCCAGCATTTT. Translation: CASGPGQGSNQPQHF.

The chain links TRBV9 to TRBJ1-5, with TRBD1 matching 8 bases. Per germline, CDR1 SGDLS and CDR2 YYNGEE. The junction had 2 bases not matched to a gene; V was cut back by 4 bases and J by 2 bases. The CDR3 length is 14 residues. CDR3 in DNA: TGTGCCAGCAGCACGGGACAGGGCAATCAGCCCCAGCATTTT. Its translation: CASSTGQGNQPQHF.

V usage is TRBV10-3 and J usage is TRBJ2-3; 13 bases are a match to TRBD2. The CDR3 covers 21 residues. Germline CDR1 reads ENHRY; CDR2 reads SYGVKD. After removal of 3 bases from V and 1 base from J, the junction contained 16 bases not matched to a gene. CDR3 coding DNA: TGTGCCATCAGTGATTGGAGGGCCACTAGCGGGAGGGCCTGGGGCACAGATACGCAGTATTTT. This sequence encodes CAISDWRATSGRAWGTDTQYF.

The genes are TRBV5-1 and TRBJ2-7; a possible D gene is TRBD1 (5 bases). With 5 bases removed from V and 2 bases from J, the gap between germline ends came to 11 bases. Germline V gene data show CDR1 as SGHRS and CDR2 as YFSETQ. This CDR3 is built from 13 residues. CDR3 sequence reads: CASSLDTTYEQYF. The DNA of the CDR3 is TGCGCCAGCAGTCTGGACACGACCTACGAGCAGTACTTC.

The gene calls are TRBV6-8 and TRBJ1-1; possible D gene TRBD1, 5 bases. V gave up 6 bases and J gave up 2 bases, with 19 bases separating them. CDR1 and CDR2 (germline): MNHGY, SAAAGT. This CDR3 is built from 16 residues. The chain's CDR3 is CASSSSRAGGNTEAFF. The CDR3 nucleotides read TGTGCCAGCAGCTCCTCCCGGGCTGGGGGAAACACTGAAGCTTTCTTT.

The chain combines TRBV12-3 or TRBV12-4 with TRBJ2-2; D ambiguous. The ends were cut back, 3 bases at V and 7 bases at J, with 3 bases in the middle. The CDR3 totals 11 residues. The CDR3 nucleotides are TGTGCCAGCAGTTTCATCGGGGAGCTGTTTTTT. The encoded protein is CASSFIGELFF.

This clone was detected a few times. The chain has TRBV9 and TRBJ2-2; D is possibly TRBD2 (6 bases). The CDR3 contains 13 residues. Germline-derived CDR1 and CDR2 are SGDLS and YYNGEE. V was shortened by 3 bases and J by 7 bases, with 10 bases between the two germline ends. The CDR3 region is CASSEGRFGELFF. The CDR3 DNA is TGTGCCAGCAGCGAGGGGAGGTTCGGGGAGCTGTTTTTT.

This clone appeared once. The chain employs TRBV7-2 and TRBJ2-7; possible D gene TRBD2, 5 bases. Trimming pared 6 bases from V and 2 bases from J, leaving 14 bases between. The CDR3 loop spans 14 amino acids. The V gene's germline CDR1 is SGHTA and CDR2 FQGNSA. The CDR3 loop reads CASRREGNTYEQYF. In DNA, the CDR3 is TGTGCCAGCAGACGTGAGGGAAACACCTACGAGCAGTACTTC. Complete variable domain (other parts from reference TRBV7-2 and TRBJ2-7): GAGVSQSPSNKVTEKGKDVELRCDPISGHTALYWYRQSLGQGLEFLIYFQGNSAPDKSGLPSDRFSAERTGGSVSTLTIQRTQQEDSAVYLCASRREGNTYEQYFGPGTRLTVT.